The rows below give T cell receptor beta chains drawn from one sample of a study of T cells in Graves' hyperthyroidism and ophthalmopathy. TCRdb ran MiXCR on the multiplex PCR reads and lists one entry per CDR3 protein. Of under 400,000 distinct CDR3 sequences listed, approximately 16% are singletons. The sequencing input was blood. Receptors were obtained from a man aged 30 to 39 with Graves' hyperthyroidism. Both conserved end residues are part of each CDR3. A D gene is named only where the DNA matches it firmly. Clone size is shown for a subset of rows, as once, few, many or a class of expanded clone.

CAWSASAALEQYF | TGTGCCTGGAGTGCGTCCGCCGCCCTCGAGCAGTACTTC | TRBV30 | . | TRBJ2-7 | .
CAWSGTTNTGELFF | TGTGCCTGGAGTGGAACAACGAACACCGGGGAGCTGTTTTTT | TRBV30 | . | TRBJ2-2 | many
CATSDSRRSNYGYTF | TGTGCCACCAGTGATTCCCGCAGGTCCAACTATGGCTACACCTTC | TRBV24-1 | . | TRBJ1-2 | few
CASSPTDRGRETQYF | TGCGCCAGCAGCCCAACCGACAGGGGGCGAGAGACCCAGTACTTC | TRBV5-1 | TRBD1 | TRBJ2-5 | few
CASSLFGQGYTGELFF | TGTGCCAGCAGCTTATTTGGACAGGGGTACACCGGGGAGCTGTTTTTT | TRBV7-9 | TRBD1 | TRBJ2-2 | .
CSVGSGSNNEQFF | TGCAGCGTTGGTAGCGGGAGCAACAATGAGCAGTTCTTC | TRBV29-1 | TRBD2 | TRBJ2-1 | many
CSATPGLAEPNEQFF | TGCAGTGCTACGCCGGGACTAGCGGAGCCCAATGAGCAGTTCTTC | TRBV20-1 | TRBD2 | TRBJ2-1 | .
CASRSWGAGDRDYEQYF | TGTGCCAGCAGATCCTGGGGAGCGGGAGATCGAGACTACGAGCAGTACTTC | TRBV27 | TRBD2 | TRBJ2-7 | many
CASSLRQGGQPQHF | TGTGCCAGCAGCTTAAGACAGGGGGGACAGCCCCAGCATTTT | TRBV7-2 | TRBD1 | TRBJ1-5 | .
CASSPPLRVVHNEQFF | TGTGCCAGTAGTCCCCCTTTGCGGGTCGTCCACAATGAGCAGTTCTTC | TRBV19 | . | TRBJ2-1 | few
CASRTTEQNTEAFF | TGTGCCAGCAGAACCACAGAGCAGAACACTGAAGCTTTCTTT | TRBV2 | . | TRBJ1-1 | .
CASRRTGDQPQHF | TGTGCCAGCAGAAGGACAGGGGATCAGCCCCAGCATTTT | TRBV12-3/TRBV12-4 | TRBD1 | TRBJ1-5 | many
CSASSGGVYEQYF | TGCAGTGCTAGCTCCGGGGGAGTTTACGAGCAGTACTTC | TRBV20-1 | . | TRBJ2-7 | many
CASRGYSDHEQYF | TGTGCCAGCAGAGGGTACTCCGATCACGAGCAGTACTTC | TRBV2 | . | TRBJ2-7 | many
CSARASGRADEQFF | TGCAGTGCTAGGGCCAGCGGGAGGGCCGACGAGCAGTTCTTC | TRBV20-1 | TRBD2 | TRBJ2-1 | many
CASSLAMQGGSYEQYF | TGTGCCAGCAGCTTAGCGATGCAGGGGGGCTCCTACGAGCAGTACTTC | TRBV7-9 | . | TRBJ2-7 | many
CASSFYRGRNTIYF | TGTGCCAGCAGTTTCTACAGGGGACGTAACACCATATATTTT | TRBV12-3/TRBV12-4 | TRBD1 | TRBJ1-3 | .
CASKAVSGPALAYEQYF | TGTGCCAGCAAAGCAGTCTCAGGGCCCGCGCTGGCCTACGAGCAGTACTTC | TRBV6-1 | . | TRBJ2-7 | .
CAREDRGLLAGANEQFF | TGTGCCAGAGAGGACAGGGGATTACTAGCGGGGGCCAATGAGCAGTTCTTC | TRBV2 | TRBD2 | TRBJ2-1 | many
CSAVLAGSGTGELFF | TGCAGCGCTGTTCTAGCGGGATCGGGCACCGGGGAGCTGTTTTTT | TRBV29-1 | TRBD2 | TRBJ2-2 | many
CATMGRSGHEQFF | TGTGCCACCATGGGGAGGTCTGGGCATGAGCAGTTCTTC | TRBV24-1 | . | TRBJ2-1 | many
CASSLAWQGATDTQYF | TGTGCCAGCAGCTTAGCGTGGCAGGGCGCCACAGATACGCAGTATTTT | TRBV7-8 | . | TRBJ2-3 | many
CASTSTGGAEAFF | TGTGCCAGCACTTCAACAGGGGGAGCTGAAGCTTTCTTT | TRBV12-3/TRBV12-4 | TRBD1 | TRBJ1-1 | many
CASSLEVQGGSYEQYF | TGTGCCAGCAGCTTAGAGGTGCAGGGAGGTTCCTACGAGCAGTACTTC | TRBV11-2 | . | TRBJ2-7 | .
CASSTLHRADYEQYF | TGTGCCAGCAGCACTCTACATCGGGCGGACTACGAGCAGTACTTC | TRBV7-9 | . | TRBJ2-7 | few
CASSQDRGGRSRGEQFF | TGCGCCAGCAGCCAAGATCGCGGCGGGAGGTCCCGGGGTGAGCAGTTCTTC | TRBV4-1 | TRBD2 | TRBJ2-1 | .
CASSLTVRNTGELFF | TGCGCCAGCAGCTTGACAGTCCGAAACACCGGGGAGCTGTTTTTT | TRBV5-1 | . | TRBJ2-2 | few
CASSGVRFTGELFF | TGTGCCAGCAGTGGGGTACGGTTCACCGGGGAGCTGTTTTTT | TRBV12-3/TRBV12-4 | . | TRBJ2-2 | many
CASSLALGAEAFF | TGTGCCAGCAGTTTAGCCCTGGGAGCTGAAGCTTTCTTT | TRBV28 | . | TRBJ1-1 | .
CASSLRGTPVPGAYEQYF | TGTGCCAGCAGCTTAAGAGGGACGCCTGTACCCGGCGCCTACGAGCAGTACTTC | TRBV7-9 | . | TRBJ2-7 | many
CASTKTGDTQYF | TGTGCCAGCACTAAGACGGGGGATACGCAGTATTTT | TRBV12-3/TRBV12-4 | . | TRBJ2-3 | many
CSARQQGVGNYGYTF | TGCAGTGCTAGACAACAGGGGGTCGGCAACTATGGCTACACCTTC | TRBV20-1 | TRBD1 | TRBJ1-2 | few
CASSLEGPDQPQHF | TGTGCCAGCAGCTTAGAAGGGCCGGATCAGCCCCAGCATTTT | TRBV7-9 | . | TRBJ1-5 | .
CASSVWWRGNEQFF | TGTGCCAGCAGCGTATGGTGGAGGGGGAATGAGCAGTTCTTC | TRBV9 | . | TRBJ2-1 | .
CASSPGTLSSYNEQFF | TGCGCCAGCAGCCCTGGGACTTTATCATCCTACAATGAGCAGTTCTTC | TRBV5-1 | . | TRBJ2-1 | many
CASSFFQGDSGYTF | TGTGCCAGCAGTTTCTTCCAGGGGGACTCTGGCTACACCTTC | TRBV7-2 | TRBD1 | TRBJ1-2 | many
CATTGEGPSEQYF | TGTGCCACGACGGGGGAGGGTCCTTCCGAGCAGTACTTC | TRBV19 | TRBD2 | TRBJ2-7 | few